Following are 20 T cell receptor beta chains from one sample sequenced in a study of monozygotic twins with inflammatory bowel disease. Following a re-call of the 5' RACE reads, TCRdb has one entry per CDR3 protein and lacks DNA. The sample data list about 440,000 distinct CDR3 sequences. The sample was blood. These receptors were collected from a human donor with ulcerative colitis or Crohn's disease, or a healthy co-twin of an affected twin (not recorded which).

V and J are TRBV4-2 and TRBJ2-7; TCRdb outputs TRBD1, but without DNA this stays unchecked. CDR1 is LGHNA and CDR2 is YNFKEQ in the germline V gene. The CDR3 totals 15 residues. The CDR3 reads CASSQPGQGSREQYF.

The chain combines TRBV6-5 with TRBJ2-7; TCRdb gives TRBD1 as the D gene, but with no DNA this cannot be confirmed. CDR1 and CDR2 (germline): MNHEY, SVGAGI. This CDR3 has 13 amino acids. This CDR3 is CASSPTGNYEQYF.

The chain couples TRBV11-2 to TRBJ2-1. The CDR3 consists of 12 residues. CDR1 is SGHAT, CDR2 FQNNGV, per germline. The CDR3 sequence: CASSSSRLGQFF. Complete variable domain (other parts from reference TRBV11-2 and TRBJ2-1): EAGVAQSPRYKIIEKRQSVAFWCNPISGHATLYWYQQILGQGPKLLIQFQNNGVVDDSQLPKDRFSAERLKGVDSTLKIQPAKLEDSAVYLCASSSSRLGQFFGPGTRLTVL.

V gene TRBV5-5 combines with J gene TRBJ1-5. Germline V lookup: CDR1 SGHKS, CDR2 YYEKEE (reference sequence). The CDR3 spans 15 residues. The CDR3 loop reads CASSVELYSNQPQHF.

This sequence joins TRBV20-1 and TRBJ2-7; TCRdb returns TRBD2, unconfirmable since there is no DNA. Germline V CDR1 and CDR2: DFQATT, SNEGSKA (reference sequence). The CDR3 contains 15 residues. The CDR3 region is CSAWTSGGTTYEQYF.

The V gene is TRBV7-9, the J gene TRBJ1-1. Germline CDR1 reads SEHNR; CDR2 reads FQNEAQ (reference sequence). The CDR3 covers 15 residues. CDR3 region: CAEAVGGAGIAEAFF.

CDR3 sequence: CSVVGLAPMYEQYF. This sequence joins TRBV29-1 and TRBJ2-7; TCRdb designates TRBD2, a call that cannot be tested without DNA. The CDR3 is made up of 14 amino acids. Per the germline V gene, CDR1 is SQVTM and CDR2 is ANQGSEA.

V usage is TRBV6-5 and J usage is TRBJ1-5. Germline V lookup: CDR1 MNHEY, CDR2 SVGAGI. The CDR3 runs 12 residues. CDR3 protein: CASRHRHEPQHF.

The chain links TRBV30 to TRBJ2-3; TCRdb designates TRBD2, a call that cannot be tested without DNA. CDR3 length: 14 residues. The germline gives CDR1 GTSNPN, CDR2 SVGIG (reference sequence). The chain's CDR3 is CAWSVSGVPDTQYF. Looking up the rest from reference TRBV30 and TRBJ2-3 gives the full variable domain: SQTIHQWPATLVQPVGSPLSLECTVEGTSNPNLYWYRQAAGRGLQLLFYSVGIGQISSEVPQNLSASRPQDRQFILSSKKLLLSDSGFYLCAWSVSGVPDTQYFGPGTRLTVL.

This CDR3 is CASSQDWRSDLNTEAFF. This rearrangement joins TRBV4-3 to TRBJ1-1. This CDR3 spans 17 amino acids. The V gene's germline CDR1 is LGHNA and CDR2 YSLEER.

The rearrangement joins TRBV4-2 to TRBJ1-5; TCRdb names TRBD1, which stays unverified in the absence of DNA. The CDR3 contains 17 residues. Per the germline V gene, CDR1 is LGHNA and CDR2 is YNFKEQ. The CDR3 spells CASSPGRGGGSNQPQHF.

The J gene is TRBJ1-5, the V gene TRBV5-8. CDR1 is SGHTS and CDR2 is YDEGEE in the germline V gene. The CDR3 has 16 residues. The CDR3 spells CASSLNAGGFNQPQHF.

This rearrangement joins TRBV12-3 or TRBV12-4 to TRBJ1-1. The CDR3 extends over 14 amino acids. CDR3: CASSLALRDTEAFF.

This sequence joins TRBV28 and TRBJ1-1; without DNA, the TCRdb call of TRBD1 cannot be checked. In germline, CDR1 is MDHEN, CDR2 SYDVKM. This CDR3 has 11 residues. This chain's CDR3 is CASSSGFQAFF.

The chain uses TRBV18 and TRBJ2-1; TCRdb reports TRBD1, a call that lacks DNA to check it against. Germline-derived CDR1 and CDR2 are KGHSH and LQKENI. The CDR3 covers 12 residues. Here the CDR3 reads CASSPSRDEQFF.

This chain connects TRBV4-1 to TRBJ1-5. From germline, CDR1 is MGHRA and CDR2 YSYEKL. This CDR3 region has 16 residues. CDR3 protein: CASSQDGVPSDQPQHF.

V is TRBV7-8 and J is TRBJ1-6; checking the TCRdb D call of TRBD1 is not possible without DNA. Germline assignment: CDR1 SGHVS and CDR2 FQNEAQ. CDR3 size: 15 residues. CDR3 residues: CASSSRTGVNSPLHF.

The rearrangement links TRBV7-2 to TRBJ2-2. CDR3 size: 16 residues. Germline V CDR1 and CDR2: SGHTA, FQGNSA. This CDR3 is CTSSLLVSQVAGELFF.

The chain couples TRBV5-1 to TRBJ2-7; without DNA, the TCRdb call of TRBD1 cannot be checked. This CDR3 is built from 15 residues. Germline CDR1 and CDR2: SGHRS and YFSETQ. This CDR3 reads CASSLNTAPSLEQYF.

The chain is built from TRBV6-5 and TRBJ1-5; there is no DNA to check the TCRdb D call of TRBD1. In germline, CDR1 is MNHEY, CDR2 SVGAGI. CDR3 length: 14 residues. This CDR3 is CASSYTGVNQPQHF.